This T cell receptor (beta chain) came from a study of blood T cell repertoires in COVID-19. CDR3 length: 16 amino acids. V shed 3 bases and J 4 bases; nucleotides not matched to a gene: 11. Germline assignment: CDR1 KGHSH and CDR2 LQKENI. The repertoire was sequenced with immunoSEQ multiplex PCR; TCRdb's copy has only in-frame clones and lacks some. The data contain nearly 350,000 clones, roughly 87% of them singletons. The source is a woman in her 30s who had recovered from COVID-19. The rearrangement links TRBV18 to TRBJ2-7, with TRBD1 identical over 8 bases. The sequencing input was PBMCs or T cells enriched from blood (not recorded which). CDR3 nucleotides: TGTGCCAGCTCACCTCTGGTGACAGGGGTGGTTTACGAGCAGTACTTC. Translated, it gives CASSPLVTGVVYEQYF.